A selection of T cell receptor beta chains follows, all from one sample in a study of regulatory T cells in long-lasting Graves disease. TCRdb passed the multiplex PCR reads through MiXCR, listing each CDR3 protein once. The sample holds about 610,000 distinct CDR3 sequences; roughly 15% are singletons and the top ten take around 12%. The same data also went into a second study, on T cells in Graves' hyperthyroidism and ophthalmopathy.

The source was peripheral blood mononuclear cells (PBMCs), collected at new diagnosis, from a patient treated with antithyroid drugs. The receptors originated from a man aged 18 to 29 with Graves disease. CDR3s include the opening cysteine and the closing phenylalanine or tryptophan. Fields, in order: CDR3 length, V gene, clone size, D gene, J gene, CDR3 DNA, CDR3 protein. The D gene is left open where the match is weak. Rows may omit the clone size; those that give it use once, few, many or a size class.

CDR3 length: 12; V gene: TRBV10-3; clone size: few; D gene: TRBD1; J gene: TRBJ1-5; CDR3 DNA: TGTGCCATAGGACAGGGTCATCAGCCCCAGCATTTT; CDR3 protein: CAIGQGHQPQHF
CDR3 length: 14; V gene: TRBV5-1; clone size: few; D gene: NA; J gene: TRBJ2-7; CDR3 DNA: TGCGCCAGCAGCTCGGGGGACGCGCCCTACGAGCAGTACTTC; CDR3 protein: CASSSGDAPYEQYF
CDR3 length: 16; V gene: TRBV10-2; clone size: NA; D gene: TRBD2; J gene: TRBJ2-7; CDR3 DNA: TGCGCCAGCAGGATACCCCGACTAGCGGGAGGTAGCGAGCAGTACTTC; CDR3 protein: CASRIPRLAGGSEQYF
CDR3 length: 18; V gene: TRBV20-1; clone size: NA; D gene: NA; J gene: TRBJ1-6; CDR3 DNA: TGCAGTGCTAGAGACCTCATTGACAGCCCGCGTTCTAATTCACCCCTCCACTTT; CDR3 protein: CSARDLIDSPRSNSPLHF
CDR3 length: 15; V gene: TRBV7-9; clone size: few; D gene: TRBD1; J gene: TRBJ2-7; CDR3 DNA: TGTGCCAGCAGCATAGACAGGGACCCTACCTACGAGCAGTACTTC; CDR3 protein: CASSIDRDPTYEQYF
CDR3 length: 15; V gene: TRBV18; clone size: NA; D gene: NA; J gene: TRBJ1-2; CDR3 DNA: TGTGCCAGCTCACCCGGACAGCTCGCTAACTATGGCTACACCTTC; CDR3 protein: CASSPGQLANYGYTF
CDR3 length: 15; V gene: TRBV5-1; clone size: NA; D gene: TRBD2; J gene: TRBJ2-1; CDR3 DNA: TGCGCCAGCAGCCCGGGACTAGCGGAAGTACTCGAGCAGTTCTTC; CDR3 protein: CASSPGLAEVLEQFF
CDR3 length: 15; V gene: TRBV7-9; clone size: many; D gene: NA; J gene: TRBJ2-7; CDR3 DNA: TGTGCCAGCAGCGGGGGGACAGTGATTAACTACGAGCAGTACTTC; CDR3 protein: CASSGGTVINYEQYF
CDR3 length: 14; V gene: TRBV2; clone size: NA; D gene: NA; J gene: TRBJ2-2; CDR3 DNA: TGTGCCAGCACCGGGACACGGAACACCGGGGAGCTGTTTTTT; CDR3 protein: CASTGTRNTGELFF
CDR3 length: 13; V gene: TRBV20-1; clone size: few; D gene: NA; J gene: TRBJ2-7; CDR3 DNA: TGCAGTGCGCCCCTCCAGGGCCTTCACGAGCAGTACTTC; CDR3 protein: CSAPLQGLHEQYF
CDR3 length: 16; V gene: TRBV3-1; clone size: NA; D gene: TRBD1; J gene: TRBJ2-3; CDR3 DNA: TGTGCCAGCAGCCAAGCTGGGACAGGGGGCTGGGATACGCAGTATTTT; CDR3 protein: CASSQAGTGGWDTQYF
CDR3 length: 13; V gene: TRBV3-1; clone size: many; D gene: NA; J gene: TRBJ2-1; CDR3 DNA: TGTGCCAGCAGCGGGGTTAGCGGCAATGAGCAGTTCTTC; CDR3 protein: CASSGVSGNEQFF
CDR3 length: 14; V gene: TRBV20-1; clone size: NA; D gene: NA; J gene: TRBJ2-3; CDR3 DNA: TGCAGTGCTAGGGAGGAAAAGGACCCAGATACGCAGTATTTT; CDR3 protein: CSAREEKDPDTQYF
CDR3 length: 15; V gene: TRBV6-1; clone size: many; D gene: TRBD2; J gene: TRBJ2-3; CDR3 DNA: TGTGCCAGCATCAAGACCGGGACTAGGCTAGATACGCAGTATTTT; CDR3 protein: CASIKTGTRLDTQYF
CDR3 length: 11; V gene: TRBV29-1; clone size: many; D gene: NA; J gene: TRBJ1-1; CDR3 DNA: TGCAGCGGTCGACAGACGGCTGAAGCTTTCTTT; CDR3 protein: CSGRQTAEAFF
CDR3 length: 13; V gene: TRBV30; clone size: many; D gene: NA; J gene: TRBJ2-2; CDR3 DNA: TGTGCCTGGAGTGTAAGGAACACCGGGGAGCTGTTTTTT; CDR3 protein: CAWSVRNTGELFF
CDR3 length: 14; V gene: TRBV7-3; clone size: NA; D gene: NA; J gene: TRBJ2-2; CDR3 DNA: TGTGCCAGCAGCTTAACCCGGGACACCGGGGAGCTGTTTTTT; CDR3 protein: CASSLTRDTGELFF
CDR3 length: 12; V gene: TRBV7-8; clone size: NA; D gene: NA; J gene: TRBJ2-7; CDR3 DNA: TGTGCCAGCCGGGACATGATCTACGAGCAGTACTTC; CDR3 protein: CASRDMIYEQYF
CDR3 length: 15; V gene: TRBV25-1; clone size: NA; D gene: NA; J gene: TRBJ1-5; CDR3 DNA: TGTGCCAGCAGTGAATCCGGGGGGGGTTATCAGCCCCAGCATTTT; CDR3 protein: CASSESGGGYQPQHF
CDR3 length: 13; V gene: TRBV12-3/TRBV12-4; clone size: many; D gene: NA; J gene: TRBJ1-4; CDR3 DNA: TGTGCCAGCAGCGATAACATCCTGGGGGAACTGTTTTTT; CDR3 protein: CASSDNILGELFF
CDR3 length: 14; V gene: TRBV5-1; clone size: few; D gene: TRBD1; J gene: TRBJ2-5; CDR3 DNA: TGCGCCAGCAGCGAGGACAGGAGTCAAGAGACCCAGTACTTC; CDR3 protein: CASSEDRSQETQYF
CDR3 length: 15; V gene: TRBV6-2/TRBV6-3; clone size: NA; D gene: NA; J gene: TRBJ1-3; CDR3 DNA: TGTGCCAGCAGTTACCTGGCAGGGCATGGAAACACCATATATTTT; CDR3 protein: CASSYLAGHGNTIYF
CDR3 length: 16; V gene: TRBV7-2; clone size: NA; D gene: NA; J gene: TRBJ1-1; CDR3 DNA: TGTGCCAGCAGCTTAGCGCGTCCAGAAAGGGTTCCTGAAGCTTTCTTT; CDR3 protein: CASSLARPERVPEAFF
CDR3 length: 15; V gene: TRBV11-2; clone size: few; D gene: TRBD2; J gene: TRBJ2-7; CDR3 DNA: TGTGCCAGCAGCACGACTAGCGGGTTTTCCTACGAGCAGTACTTC; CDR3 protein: CASSTTSGFSYEQYF
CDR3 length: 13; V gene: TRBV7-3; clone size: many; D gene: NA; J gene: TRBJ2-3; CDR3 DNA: TGTGCCAGCAGCTTATCGGAGTTAGGTACGCAGTATTTT; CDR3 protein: CASSLSELGTQYF
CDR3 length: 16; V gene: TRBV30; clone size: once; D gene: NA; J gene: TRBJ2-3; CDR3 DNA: TGTGCCTGGAGTGTAGGGCAGGGGTCCCGTTCAGATACGCAGTATTTT; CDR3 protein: CAWSVGQGSRSDTQYF
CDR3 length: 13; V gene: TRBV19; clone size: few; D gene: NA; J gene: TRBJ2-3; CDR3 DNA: TGTGCCAGTAGAATGGTACGGACAGATACGCAGTATTTT; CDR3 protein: CASRMVRTDTQYF
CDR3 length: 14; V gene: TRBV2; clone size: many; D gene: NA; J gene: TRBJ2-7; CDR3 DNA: TGTGCCAGCCGGGCGGAATTGAGCTCCTACGAGCAGTACTTC; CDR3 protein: CASRAELSSYEQYF
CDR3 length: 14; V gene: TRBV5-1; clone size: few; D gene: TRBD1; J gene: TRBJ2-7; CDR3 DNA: TGCGCCAGCAGCGGGGGACAGGGGAGGAGGGAGCAGTACTTC; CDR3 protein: CASSGGQGRREQYF
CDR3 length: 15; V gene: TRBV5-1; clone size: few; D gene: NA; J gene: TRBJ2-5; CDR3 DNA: TGCGCCAGCAGCTTGCCTCAGGGAGGTCAAGAGACCCAGTACTTC; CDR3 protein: CASSLPQGGQETQYF
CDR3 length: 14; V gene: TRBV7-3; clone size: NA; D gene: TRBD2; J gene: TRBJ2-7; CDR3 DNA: TGTGCCAGCAGTACATCCTCGACTAGCGGCGAGCAGTACTTC; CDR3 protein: CASSTSSTSGEQYF
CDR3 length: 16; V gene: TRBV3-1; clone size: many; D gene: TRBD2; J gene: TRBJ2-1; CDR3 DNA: TGTGCCAGCAGCCCTTGGACCGGGAGGGCCAGGAATGAGCAGTTCTTC; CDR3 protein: CASSPWTGRARNEQFF
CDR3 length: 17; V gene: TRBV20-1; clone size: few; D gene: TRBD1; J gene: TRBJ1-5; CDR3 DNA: TGCAGTGCTAGGGACGGACAGGCCACTTATAGCAATCAGCCCCAGCATTTT; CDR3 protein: CSARDGQATYSNQPQHF
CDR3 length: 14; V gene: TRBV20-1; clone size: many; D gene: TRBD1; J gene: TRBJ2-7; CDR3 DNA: TGCAGTGCTAGGCATCCGGGACAGTTCTACGAGCAGTACTTC; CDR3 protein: CSARHPGQFYEQYF
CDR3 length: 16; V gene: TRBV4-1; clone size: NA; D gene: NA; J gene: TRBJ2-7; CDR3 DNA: TGCGCCAGCAGCCAAAGAGGGGGGGACAGCGCCTACGAGCAGTACTTC; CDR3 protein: CASSQRGGDSAYEQYF
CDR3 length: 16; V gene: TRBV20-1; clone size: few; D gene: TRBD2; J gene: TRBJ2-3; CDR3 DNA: TGCAGTGCTTCATTGGAAGCGGGACGGGGTACAGATACGCAGTATTTT; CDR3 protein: CSASLEAGRGTDTQYF
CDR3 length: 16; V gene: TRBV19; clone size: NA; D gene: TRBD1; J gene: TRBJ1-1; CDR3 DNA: TGTGCCAGTAGTATGTGGACAGGGATCATGAACACTGAAGCTTTCTTT; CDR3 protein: CASSMWTGIMNTEAFF
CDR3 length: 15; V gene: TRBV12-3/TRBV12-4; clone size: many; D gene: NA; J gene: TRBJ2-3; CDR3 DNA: TGTGCCAGCAGTTCAGGACATACTAACACAGATACGCAGTATTTT; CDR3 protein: CASSSGHTNTDTQYF
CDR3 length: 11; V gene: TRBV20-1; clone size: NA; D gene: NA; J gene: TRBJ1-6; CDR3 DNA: TGCAGTGCTAGAGATGGAGACAGACTCCACTTT; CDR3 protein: CSARDGDRLHF
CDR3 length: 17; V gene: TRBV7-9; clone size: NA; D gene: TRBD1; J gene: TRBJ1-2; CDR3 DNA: TGTGCCAGCAGCTTACCGGGGACAGTTGATCGTAGGGGTGGCTACACCTTC; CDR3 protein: CASSLPGTVDRRGGYTF
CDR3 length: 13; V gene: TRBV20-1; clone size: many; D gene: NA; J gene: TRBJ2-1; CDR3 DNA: TGCAGTGGGGCACGACCAACTTACAATGAGCAGTTCTTC; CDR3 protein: CSGARPTYNEQFF
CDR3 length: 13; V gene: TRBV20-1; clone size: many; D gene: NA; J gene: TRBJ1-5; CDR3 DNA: TGCAGTGCTAGAGATACGGGCAATCAGCCCCAGCATTTT; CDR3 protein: CSARDTGNQPQHF
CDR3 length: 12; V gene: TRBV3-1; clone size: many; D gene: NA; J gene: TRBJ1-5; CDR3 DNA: TGTGCCAGCAGCCAATGGAATCAGCCCCAGCATTTT; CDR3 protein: CASSQWNQPQHF
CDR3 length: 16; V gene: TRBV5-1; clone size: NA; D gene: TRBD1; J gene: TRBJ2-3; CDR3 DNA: TGCGCCAGCAGCTCCGTGACAGGGCAGTCGGGGGATACGCAGTATTTT; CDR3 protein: CASSSVTGQSGDTQYF
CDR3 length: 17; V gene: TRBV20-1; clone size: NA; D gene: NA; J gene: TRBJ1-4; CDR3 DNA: TGCAGTGCTAGAGATTGGGGGGCTGAGTCAACTAATGAAAAACTGTTTTTT; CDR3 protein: CSARDWGAESTNEKLFF
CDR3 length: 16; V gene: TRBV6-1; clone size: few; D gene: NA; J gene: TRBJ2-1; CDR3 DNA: TGTGCCAGCAGTGAATGGGGGGCTAGCGGTTACAATGAGCAGTTCTTC; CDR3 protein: CASSEWGASGYNEQFF
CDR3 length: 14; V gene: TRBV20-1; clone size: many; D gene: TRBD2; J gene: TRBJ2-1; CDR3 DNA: TGCAGTGCTACCTTAGCGGGAGGGCCCAATGAGCAGTTCTTC; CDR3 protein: CSATLAGGPNEQFF
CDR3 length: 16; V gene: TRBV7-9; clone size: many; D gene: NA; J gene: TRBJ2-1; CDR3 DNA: TGTGCCAGCAGAGAATGGGGGGAGAGGCTTTACAATGAGCAGTTCTTC; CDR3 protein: CASREWGERLYNEQFF